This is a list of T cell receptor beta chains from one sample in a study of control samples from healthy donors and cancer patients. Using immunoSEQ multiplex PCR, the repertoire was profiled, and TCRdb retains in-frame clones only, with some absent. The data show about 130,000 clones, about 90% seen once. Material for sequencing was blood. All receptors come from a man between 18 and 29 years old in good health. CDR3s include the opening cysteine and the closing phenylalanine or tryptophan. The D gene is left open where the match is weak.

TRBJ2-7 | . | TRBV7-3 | TGTGCCAGCAGCCCAACAGGGTCAAACGAGCAGTACTTC | CASSPTGSNEQYF
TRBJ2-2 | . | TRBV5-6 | TGTGCCAGCAGCTTGGTAGGGGTAGTGAGGGCCGGGGAGCTGTTTTTT | CASSLVGVVRAGELFF
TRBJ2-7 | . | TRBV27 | TGTGCCAGCAGCCGCACAGGGACCTCCTACGAGCAGTACTTC | CASSRTGTSYEQYF
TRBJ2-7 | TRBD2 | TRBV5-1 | TGCGCCAGCAGCCCTGTAGCGGGAGGTACCTACGAGCAGTACTTC | CASSPVAGGTYEQYF
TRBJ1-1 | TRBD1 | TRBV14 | TGTGCCAGCAGCCATTTAGGACAGGCTAACACTGAAGCTTTCTTT | CASSHLGQANTEAFF
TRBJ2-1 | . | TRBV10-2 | TGCGCCAGCAGGACGGGTAGCTCCTACAATGAGCAGTTCTTC | CASRTGSSYNEQFF
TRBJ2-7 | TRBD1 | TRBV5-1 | TGCGCCAGCAGCTTTCCGGGACAGCCCTCCTACGAGCAGTACTTC | CASSFPGQPSYEQYF
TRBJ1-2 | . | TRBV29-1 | TGCAGCGTCCACGGGGACGGAGCTAACTATGGCTACACCTTC | CSVHGDGANYGYTF
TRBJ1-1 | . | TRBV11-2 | TGTGCCAGCAGCTTAGACGGTAGCAGGGGCACTGAAGCTTTCTTT | CASSLDGSRGTEAFF
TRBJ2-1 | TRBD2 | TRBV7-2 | TGTGCCAGCAGCATAACTAGCGGGAGGTACAATGAGCAGTTCTTC | CASSITSGRYNEQFF
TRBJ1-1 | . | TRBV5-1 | TGCGCCAGCAGCTTGTCGGACAGAAACACTGAAGCTTTCTTT | CASSLSDRNTEAFF
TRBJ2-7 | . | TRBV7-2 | TGTGCCAGCAGTACTCCAACAGGGTCTTTATTCGAGCAGTACTTC | CASSTPTGSLFEQYF
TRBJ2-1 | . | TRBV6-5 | TGTGCCAGCAGTATACAGGGTACGGGGTACAATGAGCAGTTCTTC | CASSIQGTGYNEQFF
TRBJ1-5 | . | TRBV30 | TGTGCCTGGAGTGTACGTTCGGGGAACAATCAGCCCCAGCATTTT | CAWSVRSGNNQPQHF
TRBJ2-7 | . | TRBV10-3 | TGTGCCATCAGTGAGTGGGTAGCGGCGAGCTCCTACGAGCAGTACTTC | CAISEWVAASSYEQYF
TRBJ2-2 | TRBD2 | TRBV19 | TGTGCCAGTAGTACAGCGGGAGCCCCCGGGGAGCTGTTTTTT | CASSTAGAPGELFF
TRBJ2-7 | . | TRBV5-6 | TGTGCCAGCAGCCTCCCAGGTCCCAGAGAGCAGTACTTC | CASSLPGPREQYF
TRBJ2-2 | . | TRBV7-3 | TGTGCCAGTAGGAGGAGTGTGGCCGGGGAGCTGTTTTTT | CASRRSVAGELFF